This T cell receptor beta chain was identified in a study of shared clonotypes between healthy human individuals. As processed by the authors: As immunoSEQ supplied junction-only sequences (without quality scores), filtering differed. Sequencing used immunoSEQ multiplex PCR; TCRdb keeps in-frame clones, though not all of them. The V and J calls and clone size are taken from that table; D and trimming were inferred from the DNA. The table lists over a million clones, 65% to 75% of them singletons. CDR3 length: 15 amino acids. Per the germline V gene, CDR1 is LNHNV and CDR2 is YYDKDF (reference sequence). V was trimmed by 1 base and J by 1 base, leaving 8 bases between them.

This chain links TRBV15 with TRBJ2-4; no clear D gene. The sequencing input was memory CD4+ T cells sorted from blood. The subset was: CD45RA-negative fraction. The clonotype originates from a man aged 18-30 years in good health. Here the CDR3 DNA reads TGTGCCACCAGCAGAGTCGACGGGGCCAAAAACATTCAGTACTTC. Translation: CATSRVDGAKNIQYF.